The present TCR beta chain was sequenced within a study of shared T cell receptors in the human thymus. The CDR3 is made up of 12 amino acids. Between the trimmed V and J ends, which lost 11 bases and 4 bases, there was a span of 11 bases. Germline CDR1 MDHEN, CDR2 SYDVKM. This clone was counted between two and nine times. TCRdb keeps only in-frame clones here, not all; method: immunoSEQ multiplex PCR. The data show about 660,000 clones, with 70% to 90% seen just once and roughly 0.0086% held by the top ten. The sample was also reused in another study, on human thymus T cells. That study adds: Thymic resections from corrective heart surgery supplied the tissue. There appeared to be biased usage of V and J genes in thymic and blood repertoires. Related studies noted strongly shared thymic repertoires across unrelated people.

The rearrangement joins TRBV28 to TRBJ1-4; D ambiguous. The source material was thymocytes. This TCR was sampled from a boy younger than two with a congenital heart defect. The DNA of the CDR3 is TGTGCCGCGGGTATGGGTAATGAAAAACTGTTTTTT. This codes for CAAGMGNEKLFF.